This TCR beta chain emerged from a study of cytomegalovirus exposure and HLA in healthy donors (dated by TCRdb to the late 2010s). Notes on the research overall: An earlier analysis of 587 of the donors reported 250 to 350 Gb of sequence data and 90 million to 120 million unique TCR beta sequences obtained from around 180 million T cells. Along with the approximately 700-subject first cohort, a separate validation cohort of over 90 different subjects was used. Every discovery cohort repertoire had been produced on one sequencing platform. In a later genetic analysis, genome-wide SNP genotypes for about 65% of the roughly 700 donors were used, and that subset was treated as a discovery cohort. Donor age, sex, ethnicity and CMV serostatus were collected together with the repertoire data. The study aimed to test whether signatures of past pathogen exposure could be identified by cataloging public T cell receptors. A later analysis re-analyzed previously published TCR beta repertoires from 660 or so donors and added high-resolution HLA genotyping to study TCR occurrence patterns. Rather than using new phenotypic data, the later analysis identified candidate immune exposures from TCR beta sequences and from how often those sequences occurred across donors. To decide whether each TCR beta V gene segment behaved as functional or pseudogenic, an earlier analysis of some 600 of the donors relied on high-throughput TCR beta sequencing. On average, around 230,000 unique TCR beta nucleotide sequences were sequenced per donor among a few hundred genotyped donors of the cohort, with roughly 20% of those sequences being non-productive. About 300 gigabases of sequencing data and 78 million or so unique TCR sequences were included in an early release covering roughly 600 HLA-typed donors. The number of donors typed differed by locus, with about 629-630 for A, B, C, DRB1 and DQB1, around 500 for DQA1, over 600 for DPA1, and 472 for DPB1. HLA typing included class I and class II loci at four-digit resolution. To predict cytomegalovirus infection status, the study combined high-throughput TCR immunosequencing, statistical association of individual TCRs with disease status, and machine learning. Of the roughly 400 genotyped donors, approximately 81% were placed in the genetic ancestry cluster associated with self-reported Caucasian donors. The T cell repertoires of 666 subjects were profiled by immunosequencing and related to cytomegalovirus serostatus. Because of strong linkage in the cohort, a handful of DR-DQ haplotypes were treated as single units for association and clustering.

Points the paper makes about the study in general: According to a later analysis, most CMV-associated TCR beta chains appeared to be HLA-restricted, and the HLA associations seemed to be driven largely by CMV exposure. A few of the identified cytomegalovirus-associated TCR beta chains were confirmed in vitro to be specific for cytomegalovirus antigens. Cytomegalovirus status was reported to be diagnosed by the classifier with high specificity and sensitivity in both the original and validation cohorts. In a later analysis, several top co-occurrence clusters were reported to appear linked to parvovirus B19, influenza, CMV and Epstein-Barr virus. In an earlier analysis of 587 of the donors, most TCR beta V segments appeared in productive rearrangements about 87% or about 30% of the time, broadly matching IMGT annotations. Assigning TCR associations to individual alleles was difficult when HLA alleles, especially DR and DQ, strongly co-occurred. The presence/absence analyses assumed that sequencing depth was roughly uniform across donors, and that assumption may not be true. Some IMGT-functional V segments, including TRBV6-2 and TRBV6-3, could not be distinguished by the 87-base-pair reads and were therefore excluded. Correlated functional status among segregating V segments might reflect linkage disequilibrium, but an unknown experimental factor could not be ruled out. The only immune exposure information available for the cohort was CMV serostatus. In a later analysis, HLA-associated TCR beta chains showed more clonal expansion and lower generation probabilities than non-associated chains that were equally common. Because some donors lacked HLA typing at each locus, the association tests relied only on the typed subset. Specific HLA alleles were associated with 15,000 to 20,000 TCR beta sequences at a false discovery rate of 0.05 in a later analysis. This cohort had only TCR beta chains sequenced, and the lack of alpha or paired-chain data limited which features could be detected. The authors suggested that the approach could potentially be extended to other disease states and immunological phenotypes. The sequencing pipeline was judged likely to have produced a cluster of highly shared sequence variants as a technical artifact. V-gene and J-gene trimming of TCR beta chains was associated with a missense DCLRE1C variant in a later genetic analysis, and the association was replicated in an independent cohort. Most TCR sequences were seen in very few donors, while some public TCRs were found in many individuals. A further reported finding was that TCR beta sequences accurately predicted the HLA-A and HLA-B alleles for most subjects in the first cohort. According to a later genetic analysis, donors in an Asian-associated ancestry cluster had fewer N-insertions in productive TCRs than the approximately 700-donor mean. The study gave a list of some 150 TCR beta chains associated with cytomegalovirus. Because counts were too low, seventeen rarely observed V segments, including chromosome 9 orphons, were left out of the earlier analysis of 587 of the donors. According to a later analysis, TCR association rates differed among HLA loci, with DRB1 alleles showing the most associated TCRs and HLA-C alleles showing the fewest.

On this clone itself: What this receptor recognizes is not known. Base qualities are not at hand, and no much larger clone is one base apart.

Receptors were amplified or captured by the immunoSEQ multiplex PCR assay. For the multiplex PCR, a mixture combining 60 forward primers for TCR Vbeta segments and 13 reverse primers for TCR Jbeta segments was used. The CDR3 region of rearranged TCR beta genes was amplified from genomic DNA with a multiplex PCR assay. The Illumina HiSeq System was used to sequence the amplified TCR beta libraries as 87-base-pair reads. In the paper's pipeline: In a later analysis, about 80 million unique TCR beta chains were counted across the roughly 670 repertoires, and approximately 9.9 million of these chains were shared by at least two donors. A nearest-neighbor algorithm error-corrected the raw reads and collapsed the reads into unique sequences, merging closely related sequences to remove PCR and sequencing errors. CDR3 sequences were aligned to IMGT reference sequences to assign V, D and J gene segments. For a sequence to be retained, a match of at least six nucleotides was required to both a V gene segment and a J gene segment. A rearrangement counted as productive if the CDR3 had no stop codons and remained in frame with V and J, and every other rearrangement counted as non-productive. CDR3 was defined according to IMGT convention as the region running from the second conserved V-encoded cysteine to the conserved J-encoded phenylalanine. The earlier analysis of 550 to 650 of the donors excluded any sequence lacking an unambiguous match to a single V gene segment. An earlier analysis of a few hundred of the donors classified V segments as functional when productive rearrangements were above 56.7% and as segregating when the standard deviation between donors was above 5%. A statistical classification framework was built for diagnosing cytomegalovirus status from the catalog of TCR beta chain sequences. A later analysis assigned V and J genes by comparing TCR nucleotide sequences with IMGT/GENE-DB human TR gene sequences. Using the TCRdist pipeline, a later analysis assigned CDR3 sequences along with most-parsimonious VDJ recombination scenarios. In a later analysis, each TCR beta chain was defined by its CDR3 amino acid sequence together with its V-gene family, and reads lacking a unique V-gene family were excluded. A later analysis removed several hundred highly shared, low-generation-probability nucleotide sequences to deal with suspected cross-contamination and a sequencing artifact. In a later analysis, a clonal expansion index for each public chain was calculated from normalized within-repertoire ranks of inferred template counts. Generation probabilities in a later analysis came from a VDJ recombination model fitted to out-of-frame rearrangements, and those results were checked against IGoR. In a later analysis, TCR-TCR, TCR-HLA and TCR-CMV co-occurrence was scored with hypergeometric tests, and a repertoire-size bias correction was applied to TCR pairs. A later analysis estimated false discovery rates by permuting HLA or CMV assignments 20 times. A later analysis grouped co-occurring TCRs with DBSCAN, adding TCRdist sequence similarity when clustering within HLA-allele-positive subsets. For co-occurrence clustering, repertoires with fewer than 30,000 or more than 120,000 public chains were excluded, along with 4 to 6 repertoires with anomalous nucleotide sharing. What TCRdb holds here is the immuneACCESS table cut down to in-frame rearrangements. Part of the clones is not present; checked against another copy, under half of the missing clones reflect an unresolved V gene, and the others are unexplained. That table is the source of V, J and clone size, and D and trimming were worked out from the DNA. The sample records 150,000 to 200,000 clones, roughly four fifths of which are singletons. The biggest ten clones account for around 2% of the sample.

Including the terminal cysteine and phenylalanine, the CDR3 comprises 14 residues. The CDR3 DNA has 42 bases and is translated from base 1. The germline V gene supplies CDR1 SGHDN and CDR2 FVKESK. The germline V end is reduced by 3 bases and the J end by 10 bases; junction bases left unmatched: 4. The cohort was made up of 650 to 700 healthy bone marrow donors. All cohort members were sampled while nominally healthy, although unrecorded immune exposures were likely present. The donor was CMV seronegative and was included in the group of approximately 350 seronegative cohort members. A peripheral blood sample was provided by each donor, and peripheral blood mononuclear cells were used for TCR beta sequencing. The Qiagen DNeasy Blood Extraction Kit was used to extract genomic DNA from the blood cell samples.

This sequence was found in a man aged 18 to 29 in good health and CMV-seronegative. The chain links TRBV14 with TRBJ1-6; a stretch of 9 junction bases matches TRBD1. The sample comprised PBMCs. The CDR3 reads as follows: CASSQDRGGSPLHF. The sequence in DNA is TGTGCCAGCAGCCAGGACAGGGGAGGGTCACCCCTCCACTTT.